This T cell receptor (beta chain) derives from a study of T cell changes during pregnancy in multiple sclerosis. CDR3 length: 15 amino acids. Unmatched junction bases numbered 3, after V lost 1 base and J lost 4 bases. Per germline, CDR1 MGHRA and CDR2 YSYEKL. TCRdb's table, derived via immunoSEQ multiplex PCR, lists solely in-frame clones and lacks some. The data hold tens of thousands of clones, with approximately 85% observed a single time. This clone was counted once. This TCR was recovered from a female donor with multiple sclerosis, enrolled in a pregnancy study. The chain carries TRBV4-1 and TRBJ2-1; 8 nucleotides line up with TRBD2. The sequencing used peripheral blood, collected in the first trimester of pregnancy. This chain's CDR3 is CASSQASGPYNEQFF. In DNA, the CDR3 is TGCGCCAGCAGCCAAGCTAGCGGGCCGTACAATGAGCAGTTCTTC.